This T cell receptor (beta chain) was identified in a study of OX40 agonist ivuxolimab in advanced cancers. TCRdb's copy holds only in-frame clones and misses some; the assay was immunoSEQ multiplex PCR. The sample shows roughly 110,000 clones, 90% of them seen only once. With autoimmune disease history or systemic immunosuppression, patients were excluded. As for this clone: Antigen specificity is unknown.

Study-wide points: The study observed clonal expansion of CD4+ and CD8+ blood T cells by week 6 at 0.1 to 3.0 mg/kg.

The sample was CD4+ or CD8+ T cells sorted from blood, taken in a trial of the OX40 agonist ivuxolimab. The sequence was collected from an adult with an advanced solid tumor such as melanoma, head and neck, liver or kidney cancer.

CDR3 loop: CASSPGQGAFEKLFF. The CDR3 DNA is TGTGCCAGCTCACCCGGACAGGGGGCTTTTGAAAAACTGTTTTTT. The gene calls are TRBV18 and TRBJ1-4, with TRBD1 identical over 11 bases. This CDR3 spans 15 amino acids. Germline-derived CDR1 and CDR2 are KGHSH and LQKENI. V dropped 3 bases and J dropped 7; count of bases not matched to a gene: 4.